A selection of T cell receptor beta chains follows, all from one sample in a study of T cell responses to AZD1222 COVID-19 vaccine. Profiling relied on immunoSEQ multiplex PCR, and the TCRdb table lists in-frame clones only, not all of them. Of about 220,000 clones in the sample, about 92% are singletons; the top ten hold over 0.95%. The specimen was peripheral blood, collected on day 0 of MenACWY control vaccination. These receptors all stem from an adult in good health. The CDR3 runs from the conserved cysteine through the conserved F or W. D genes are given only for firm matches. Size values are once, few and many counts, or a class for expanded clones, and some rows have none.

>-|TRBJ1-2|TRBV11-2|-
CASSLGSSWYGYTF
TGTGCCAGCAGCTTGGGCAGCTCGTGGTATGGCTACACCTTC
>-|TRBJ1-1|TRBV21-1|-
CASSKVPQGLNTEAFF
TGTGCCAGCAGCAAAGTTCCGCAGGGGTTGAACACTGAAGCTTTCTTT
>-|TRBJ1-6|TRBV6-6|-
CASSYLTEYNSPLHF
TGTGCCAGCAGTTATTTGACAGAATATAATTCACCCCTCCACTTT
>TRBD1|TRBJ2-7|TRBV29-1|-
CSGWAGTGGNEQYF
TGCAGCGGATGGGCCGGGACAGGGGGCAACGAGCAGTACTTC
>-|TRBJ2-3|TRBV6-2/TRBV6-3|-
CASSSLTDTQYF
TGTGCCAGCAGTTCCTTAACGGATACGCAGTATTTT
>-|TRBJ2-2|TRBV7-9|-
CASSLEVIGPRGELFF
TGTGCCAGCAGCTTAGAGGTCATCGGTCCTAGGGGGGAGCTGTTTTTT
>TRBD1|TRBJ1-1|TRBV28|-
CASSLGDSRREAFF
TGTGCCAGCAGTTTGGGGGACAGTAGACGGGAAGCTTTCTTT
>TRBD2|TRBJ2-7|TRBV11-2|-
CASSRGGGLAGSGSYEQYF
TGTGCCAGCAGCCGCGGGGGGGGACTAGCGGGGAGCGGGTCCTACGAGCAGTACTTC
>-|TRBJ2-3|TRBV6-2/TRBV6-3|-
CASSYIDTSTDTQYF
TGTGCCAGCAGTTACATTGACACCAGCACAGATACGCAGTATTTT
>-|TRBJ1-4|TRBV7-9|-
CASSPGGGGHEKLFF
TGTGCCAGCAGCCCCGGTGGGGGAGGGCATGAAAAACTGTTTTTT
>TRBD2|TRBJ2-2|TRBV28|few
CASSFRGRNTGELFF
TGTGCCAGCAGTTTTCGCGGGAGGAACACCGGGGAGCTGTTTTTT
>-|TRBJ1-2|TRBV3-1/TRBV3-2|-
CASSQYDSVYGYTF
TGTGCCAGCAGCCAATACGACAGCGTTTATGGCTACACCTTC
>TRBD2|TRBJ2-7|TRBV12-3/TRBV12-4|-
CASGIAGGSGQYF
TGTGCCAGCGGGATAGCGGGGGGATCCGGCCAGTACTTC
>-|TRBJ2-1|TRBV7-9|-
CASSYPGQDEQFF
TGTGCCAGCAGCTATCCGGGCCAGGATGAGCAGTTCTTC
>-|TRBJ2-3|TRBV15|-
CATSRRPTGTDTQYF
TGTGCCACCAGCAGAAGACCAACAGGGACAGATACGCAGTATTTT
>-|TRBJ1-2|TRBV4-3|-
CASSQDTYGYTF
TGCGCCAGCAGCCAAGATACCTATGGCTACACCTTC
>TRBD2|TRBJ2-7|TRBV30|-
CAWSVGLAGGPVEQYF
TGTGCCTGGAGTGTAGGGCTAGCGGGGGGGCCGGTCGAGCAGTACTTC
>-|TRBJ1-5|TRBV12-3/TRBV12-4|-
CASNRGGHQPQHF
TGTGCCAGCAACCGGGGGGGACATCAGCCCCAGCATTTT
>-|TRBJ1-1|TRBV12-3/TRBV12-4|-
CASSPGHVEAFF
TGTGCCAGCAGTCCCGGGCACGTTGAAGCTTTCTTT
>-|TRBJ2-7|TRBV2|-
CASRNYEQYF
TGTGCCAGCAGAAATTACGAGCAGTACTTC
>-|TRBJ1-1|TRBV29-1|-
CSVDLTGMNTEAFF
TGCAGCGTTGACCTGACAGGAATGAACACTGAAGCTTTCTTT
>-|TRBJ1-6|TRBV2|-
CASSVLGSPLHF
TGTGCCAGCAGTGTCCTGGGATCACCCCTCCACTTT
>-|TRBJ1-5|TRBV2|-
CASRGDLSNQPQHF
TGTGCCAGCAGGGGGGATTTGAGCAATCAGCCCCAGCATTTT
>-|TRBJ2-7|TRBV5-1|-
CASSLVSYEQYF
TGCGCCAGCAGCTTGGTTTCCTACGAGCAGTACTTC
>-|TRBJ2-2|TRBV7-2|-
CASSPTNGELFF
TGTGCCAGCAGCCCCACTAACGGGGAGCTGTTTTTT
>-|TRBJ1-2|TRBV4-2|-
CASSQDLDYGYTF
TGTGCCAGCAGCCAAGATTTGGACTATGGCTACACCTTC
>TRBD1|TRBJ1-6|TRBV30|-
CACSGQGNSPLHF
TGTGCCTGCAGCGGACAGGGGAATTCACCCCTCCACTTT
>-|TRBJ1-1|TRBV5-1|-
CASSLQGNTEAFF
TGCGCCAGCAGCTTACAGGGGAACACTGAAGCTTTCTTT
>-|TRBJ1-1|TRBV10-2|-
CASSEPSGGAFF
TGCGCCAGCAGTGAGCCATCCGGGGGAGCTTTCTTT
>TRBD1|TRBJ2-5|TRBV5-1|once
CASSIGQGALETQYF
TGCGCCAGCAGCATAGGTCAGGGGGCATTGGAGACCCAGTACTTC